This T cell receptor beta chain was recorded in a study of blood T cell repertoires in COVID-19. At the level of the study: Sources were T cells, B-cell-depleted T cells, or PBMCs; the material itself was cDNA or gDNA.

The CDR3 consists of 14 residues. In germline, CDR1 is WSHSY, CDR2 SAAADI. V lost 2 bases and J lost 1, with 8 bases in between. As handled by the study authors: Counts of nucleated cells, estimated from reference gene primer amplification, were obtained. Sequencing used immunoSEQ multiplex PCR; TCRdb keeps in-frame clones, though not all of them. The V and J calls and the clone size are those of that table, but D and trimming were determined from the DNA. The sample holds 200,000 to 250,000 clones, around nine tenths seen once. Sequenced sample: peripheral blood. The TCR was taken from a man aged 55-75 years who had recovered from COVID-19. The V gene is TRBV10-2, the J gene TRBJ1-1; D unresolved. In DNA, the CDR3 is TGCGCCAGCAGTGAGGGAGGGTCGAACACTGAAGCTTTCTTT. Protein sequence: CASSEGGSNTEAFF.